Sequencing of this T cell receptor (beta chain) was carried out in a study of T cell responses to AZD1222 COVID-19 vaccine. Trimming pared 7 bases from V and 2 bases from J, leaving 10 bases between. Germline-derived CDR1 and CDR2 are SGHVS and FQNEAQ. The CDR3 is 13 residues long. Repertoires were generated with immunoSEQ multiplex PCR, while TCRdb's copy carries only in-frame clones and drops some. The table records 150,000 to 180,000 clones, about 90% of them present only once. The source of this sequence is an adult in good health. This sequence joins TRBV7-8 and TRBJ2-3; unclear D gene. The starting material was peripheral blood, obtained on day 0 of MenACWY control vaccination. CDR3 protein: CASTTPYTDTQYF. The CDR3 DNA is TGTGCCAGCACCACTCCATACACAGATACGCAGTATTTT. The full variable domain, rest sourced from reference TRBV7-8 and TRBJ2-3, is GAGVSQSPRYKVAKRGQDVALRCDPISGHVSLFWYQQALGQGPEFLTYFQNEAQLDKSGLPSDRFFAERPEGSVSTLKIQRTQQEDSAVYLCASTTPYTDTQYFGPGTRLTVL.